The clone carrying this TCR beta chain was found a few times. Its antigen is as yet unknown. The data are from a study of response to subunit inactivated influenza vaccine. Regarding the study as a whole: The authors suggested that every seasonal influenza vaccination recruits few new T cells.

Germline V lookup: CDR1 MNHEY, CDR2 SVGEGT. V lost 2 bases and J lost 5, with 12 bases in between. CDR3 length: 15 amino acids. TCRdb re-analysed the RT-PCR reads in MiXCR, keeping a single row per CDR3 protein. The profile shows more than 600,000 distinct CDR3 sequences, under 20% of them singletons. The sequencing here drew on PBMCs from blood, taken 4 to 6 days after vaccination. The sequence came from a man aged 45-60 years who received an inactivated influenza vaccine. The chain is built from TRBV6-2 or TRBV6-3 and TRBJ1-4; D remains unclear. The CDR3 DNA sequence: TGTGCCAGCAGTTACCTCCTTGCAGACAATGAAAAACTGTTTTTT. Protein: CASSYLLADNEKLFF.